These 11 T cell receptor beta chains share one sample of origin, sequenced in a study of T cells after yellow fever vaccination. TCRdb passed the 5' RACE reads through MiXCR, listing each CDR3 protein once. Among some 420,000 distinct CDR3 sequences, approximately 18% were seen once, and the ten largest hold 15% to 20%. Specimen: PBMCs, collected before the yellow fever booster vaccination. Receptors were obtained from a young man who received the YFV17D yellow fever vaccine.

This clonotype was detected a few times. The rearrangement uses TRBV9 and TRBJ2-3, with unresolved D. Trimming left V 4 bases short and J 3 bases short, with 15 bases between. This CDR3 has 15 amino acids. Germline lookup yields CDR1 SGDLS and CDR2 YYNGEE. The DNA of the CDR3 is TGTGCCAGCAGCCCGAACACGGTTTGGACAGATACGCAGTATTTT. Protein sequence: CASSPNTVWTDTQYF.

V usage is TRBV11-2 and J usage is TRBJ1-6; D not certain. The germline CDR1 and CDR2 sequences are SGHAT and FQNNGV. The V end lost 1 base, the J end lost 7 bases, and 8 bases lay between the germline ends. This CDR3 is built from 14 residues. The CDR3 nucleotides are TGTGCCAGCAGCTTAGGGACGGCGAATTCACCCCTCCACTTT. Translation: CASSLGTANSPLHF.

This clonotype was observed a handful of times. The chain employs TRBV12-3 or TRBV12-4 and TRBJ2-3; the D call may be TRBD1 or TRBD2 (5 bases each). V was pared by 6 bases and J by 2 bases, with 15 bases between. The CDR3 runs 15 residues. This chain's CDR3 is CASRVKGRVTDTQYF. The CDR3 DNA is TGTGCCAGCAGAGTGAAGGGACGGGTCACAGATACGCAGTATTTT.

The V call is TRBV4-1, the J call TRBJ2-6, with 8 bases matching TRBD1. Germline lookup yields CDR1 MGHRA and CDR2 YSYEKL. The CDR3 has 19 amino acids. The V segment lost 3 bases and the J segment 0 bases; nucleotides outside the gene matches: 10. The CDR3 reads CASSHATGTGNSGANVLTF. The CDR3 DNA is TGCGCCAGCAGCCACGCCACCGGGACAGGAAACTCTGGGGCCAACGTCCTGACTTTC.

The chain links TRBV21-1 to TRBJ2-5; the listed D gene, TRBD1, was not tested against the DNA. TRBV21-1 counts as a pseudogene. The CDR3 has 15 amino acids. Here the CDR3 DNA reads TGTGCCAGCAGCAGGGACAGGGGCTACCAAGAGACCCAGTACTTC. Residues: CASSRDRGYQETQYF.

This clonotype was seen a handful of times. CDR3 in DNA: TGTGCCAGCACCGACGCAGGGTTCGGTACAGATACGCAGTATTTT. Translating it yields CASTDAGFGTDTQYF. The genes are TRBV6-6 and TRBJ2-3; a weak D match, TRBD1 (5 bases). V was clipped by 7 bases and J by 3 bases, with 17 bases between them. Germline V gene lookup returns CDR1 MNHNY and CDR2 SVGAGI (reference sequence). The CDR3 covers 15 residues.

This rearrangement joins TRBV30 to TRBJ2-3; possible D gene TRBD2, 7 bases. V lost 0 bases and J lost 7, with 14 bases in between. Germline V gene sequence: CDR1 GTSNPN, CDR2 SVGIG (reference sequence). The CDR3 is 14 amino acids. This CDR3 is CAWSVPGGAHTQYF. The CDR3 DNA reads TGTGCCTGGAGTGTACCTGGGGGGGCACATACGCAGTATTTT.

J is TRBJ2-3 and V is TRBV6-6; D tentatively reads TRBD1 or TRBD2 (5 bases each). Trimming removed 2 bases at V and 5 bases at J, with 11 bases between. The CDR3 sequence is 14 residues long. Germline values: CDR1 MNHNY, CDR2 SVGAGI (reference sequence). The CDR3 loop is CASSYPRGEDTQYF. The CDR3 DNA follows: TGTGCCAGCAGTTACCCTCGAGGGGAAGATACGCAGTATTTT.

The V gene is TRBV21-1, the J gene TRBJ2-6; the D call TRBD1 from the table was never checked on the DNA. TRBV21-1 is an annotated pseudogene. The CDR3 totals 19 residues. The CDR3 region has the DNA TGTGCCAGCAGCAAAAGGAAGGACAAATCCTGCTCTGGGGCCAACGTCCTGACTTTC. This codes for CASSKRKDKSCSGANVLTF.

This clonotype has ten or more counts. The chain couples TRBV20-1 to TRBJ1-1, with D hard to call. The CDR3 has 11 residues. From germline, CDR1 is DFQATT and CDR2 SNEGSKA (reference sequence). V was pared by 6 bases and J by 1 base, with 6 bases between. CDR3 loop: CSAARNTEAFF. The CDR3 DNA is TGCAGTGCCGCACGGAACACTGAAGCTTTCTTT.

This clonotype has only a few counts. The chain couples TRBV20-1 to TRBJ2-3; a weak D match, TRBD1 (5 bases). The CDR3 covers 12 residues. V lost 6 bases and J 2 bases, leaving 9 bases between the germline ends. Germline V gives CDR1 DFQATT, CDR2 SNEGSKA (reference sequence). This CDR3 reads CSAETDTDTQYF. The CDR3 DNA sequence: TGCAGTGCCGAGACAGACACAGATACGCAGTATTTT.